This T cell receptor (beta chain) emerged from a study of T cell changes during pregnancy in multiple sclerosis. Measured with immunoSEQ multiplex PCR; TCRdb has only the in-frame clones, and not every one. The table lists about 120,000 clones, around 90% of them singletons. The V end was cut by 1 base, the J end by 1 base, with 5 bases between. The germline V gene has CDR1 SGHNT and CDR2 YYREEE (reference sequence). The CDR3 spans 13 residues. The gene calls are TRBV5-4 and TRBJ2-5; D is undetermined. The specimen was peripheral blood, collected in the third trimester of pregnancy. The source of this sequence is a female donor with multiple sclerosis, enrolled in a pregnancy study. The CDR3 sequence is CASSLYGQETQYF. For the CDR3, the DNA is TGTGCCAGCAGCTTGTACGGCCAAGAGACCCAGTACTTC.